This T cell receptor beta chain was recovered during a study of blood T cell repertoires in COVID-19. Whole-study context: Acute and convalescent COVID-19 samples came from the United States, Italy and Spain.

The CDR3 contains 17 residues. With 0 bases clipped from V and 4 bases from J, the junction kept 6 bases outside the gene matches. Germline loops: CDR1 SGHRS, CDR2 YFSETQ. Sequencing was performed with immunoSEQ multiplex PCR; in TCRdb, only in-frame clones are kept and a portion is missing. The sample has more than 200,000 clones; approximately 86% are singletons. This TCR derives from a woman aged 50 to 65 with COVID-19, enrolled during active disease. Sequenced input: peripheral blood. V is TRBV5-1 and J is TRBJ2-3, with 12 positions matching TRBD1. This chain's CDR3 is CASSLEGTGGKADTQYF. The CDR3 coding sequence is TGCGCCAGCAGCTTGGAGGGGACAGGGGGCAAGGCAGATACGCAGTATTTT.